These 24 T cell receptor beta chains were sequenced from one sample in a study of T cells in tuberculosis. Libraries were prepared by immunoSEQ multiplex PCR; TCRdb keeps only in-frame clonotypes and omits some of them. The sample carries roughly 34,000 clones, less than 95% recorded once. The sample comprised PBMCs. The origin of the receptors is a donor aged 10-29 years with latent tuberculosis or without tuberculosis infection. Some clones in this sample may be carry-over from other donors' samples.

The chain employs TRBV28 and TRBJ1-2, with D possibly TRBD1 on 6 matching bases. V was cut by 6 bases and J by 7 bases, with 18 bases left in between. In germline, CDR1 is MDHEN, CDR2 SYDVKM. The CDR3 covers 14 residues. CDR3 loop: CASRAGALRRGYTF. CDR3 bases: TGTGCCAGCAGGGCGGGGGCGTTGAGACGTGGCTACACCTTC.

The chain combines TRBV5-1 with TRBJ1-4; TRBD1 is a possible D gene (5 bases). CDR1 and CDR2 (germline): SGHRS, YFSETQ. The CDR3 contains 17 residues. Trimming pared 0 bases from V and 8 bases from J, leaving 20 bases between. CDR3 sequence: CASSLGMAGHGSEKLFF. The CDR3 DNA sequence: TGCGCCAGCAGCTTGGGTATGGCCGGACACGGATCCGAAAAACTGTTTTTT.

This chain joins TRBV25-1 and TRBJ1-4, with D possibly being TRBD1 (5 bases). Germline V CDR1 and CDR2: MGHDK, SYGVNS. This CDR3 comprises 15 residues. Trimming took off 6 bases at V and 4 bases at J, with 15 bases between the two ends. In nucleotides, the CDR3 is TGTGCCAGCAGCCCCCCAGACAGCCTTAATGAAAAACTGTTTTTT. Translated, it gives CASSPPDSLNEKLFF.

J is TRBJ2-1 and V is TRBV5-6; maybe TRBD2 (6 bases). Germline loops: CDR1 SGHDT, CDR2 YYEEEE. This CDR3 region has 15 residues. V was pared by 4 bases and J by 5 bases, with 16 bases between. The CDR3 region is CASSPGLVLNNEQFF. The CDR3 nucleotides are TGTGCCAGCAGCCCGGGACTTGTGTTAAACAATGAGCAGTTCTTC. Supplemented by reference TRBV5-6 and TRBJ2-1, the full variable domain reads DAGVTQSPTHLIKTRGQQVTLRCSPKSGHDTVSWYQQALGQGPQFIFQYYEEEERQRGNFPDRFSGHQFPNYSSELNVNALLLGDSALYLCASSPGLVLNNEQFFGPGTRLTVL.

The rearrangement uses TRBV29-1 and TRBJ2-7; the D is unclear. V was trimmed by 7 bases and J by 4 bases, leaving 11 bases between them. The CDR3 has 11 amino acids. Germline loops: CDR1 SQVTM, CDR2 ANQGSEA. CDR3 nucleotides: TGCAGCGCCTCCGACTGGTACGAGCAGTACTTC. Its translation is CSASDWYEQYF.

The chain carries TRBV11-2 and TRBJ2-1; 10 bases fit TRBD2. This CDR3 has 14 residues. V was pared by 4 bases and J by 8 bases, with 5 bases of the junction left unmatched. Per the germline V gene, CDR1 is SGHAT and CDR2 is FQNNGV. The CDR3 DNA is TGTGCCAGCAGCTCAACTAGCGGGGATGATGAGCAGTTCTTC. This codes for CASSSTSGDDEQFF.

This clone came up once. The chain links TRBV2 to TRBJ1-6; 11 bases match TRBD1. Germline CDR1 reads SNHLY; CDR2 reads FYNNEI. The CDR3 length is 15 residues. The V and J ends lost 6 bases and 5 bases, in that order; junction bases with no gene match: 3. The CDR3 sequence is CASRGTGGDNSPLHF. CDR3 in DNA: TGTGCCAGCAGGGGGACAGGGGGAGATAATTCACCCCTCCACTTT.

In its sample, this clone was seen once. The chain recombines TRBV5-1 with TRBJ1-3; TRBD1 matches 7 bases. Per germline, CDR1 SGHRS and CDR2 YFSETQ. The CDR3 is made up of 17 amino acids. V dropped 1 base and J dropped 4; count of bases not matched to a gene: 11. This CDR3 reads CASSLTGQYPTGNTIYF. Written as DNA, the CDR3 is TGCGCCAGCAGCTTGACGGGACAGTATCCTACCGGAAACACCATATATTTT.

V gene TRBV5-1 combines with J gene TRBJ1-1; possible D gene TRBD1, 6 bases. With 1 base removed from V and 7 bases from J, the gap between germline ends came to 11 bases. This CDR3 is 13 amino acids long. CDR1 and CDR2 from the germline V gene are SGHRS and YFSETQ. CDR3 amino acids: CASSLNRENEAFF. The CDR3 DNA reads TGCGCCAGCAGCTTGAACAGGGAGAATGAAGCTTTCTTT.

The V and J genes are TRBV27 and TRBJ2-5; TRBD2 aligns across 7 bases. Losses at the gene ends were 8 bases for V and 2 bases for J; bases not matched to a gene: 5. The CDR3 sequence is 13 residues long. Germline CDR1 and CDR2: MNHEY and SMNVEV (reference sequence). Written as DNA, the CDR3 is TGTGCCAGCTCGAACGGGGGGCAAGAGACCCAGTACTTC. It specifies CASSNGGQETQYF.

The V and J genes are TRBV10-3 and TRBJ2-1; TRBD1 aligns across 12 bases. CDR3 size: 17 residues. The ends lost 4 bases at V and 4 bases at J; junction bases unmatched: 8. CDR1 is ENHRY and CDR2 is SYGVKD in the germline V gene. CDR3 in DNA: TGTGCCATCAGTGGGTATGGGACAGGGGGCCTATACAATGAGCAGTTCTTC. It specifies CAISGYGTGGLYNEQFF.

V and J are TRBV25-1 and TRBJ2-1; D remains ambiguous. The V gene's germline CDR1 is MGHDK and CDR2 SYGVNS. This CDR3 comprises 13 residues. Trimming cost V 3 bases and J 6 bases, with 9 bases left between them. CDR3 sequence: CASSDVIFNEQFF. Here the CDR3 DNA reads TGTGCCAGCAGTGACGTTATTTTCAATGAGCAGTTCTTC. Full variable domain (missing parts from reference TRBV25-1 and TRBJ2-1): EADIYQTPRYLVIGTGKKITLECSQTMGHDKMYWYQQDPGMELHLIHYSYGVNSTEKGDLSSESTVSRIRTEHFPLTLESARPSHTSQYLCASSDVIFNEQFFGPGTRLTVL.

The chain is built from TRBV6-5 and TRBJ1-1; D ambiguous. Germline lookup yields CDR1 MNHEY and CDR2 SVGAGI. CDR3 length: 15 residues. Deletions cut 2 bases from V and 4 bases from J, with 14 bases between. CDR3 coding DNA: TGTGCCAGCAGTTACAACGCACAGACGAGCACTGAAGCTTTCTTT. This gives the protein CASSYNAQTSTEAFF.

J is TRBJ1-2 and V is TRBV6-5, with D possibly matching TRBD1 (6 bases). Trimming removed 6 bases from V and 4 bases from J, with 15 bases in between. This CDR3 has 14 amino acids. Per the germline V gene, CDR1 is MNHEY and CDR2 is SVGAGI. The CDR3 sequence: CASRQQGWAYGYTF. CDR3 nucleotides: TGTGCCAGCAGACAGCAGGGGTGGGCCTATGGCTACACCTTC.

The chain links TRBV27 to TRBJ2-2; 9 bases fit TRBD1. Germline CDR1 reads MNHEY; CDR2 reads SMNVEV (reference sequence). The CDR3 is 16 residues long. J gave up 8 bases and V 5 bases, and 12 bases lay outside the gene matches. The CDR3 nucleotides are TGTGCCAGCAGTGGGCAGGGACAGGGTGAAATGGGGGAGCTGTTTTTT. Translating gives CASSGQGQGEMGELFF.

The chain has TRBV6-4 and TRBJ2-1; 13 bases align to TRBD2. Germline V CDR1 and CDR2: MRHNA, SNTAGT. The CDR3 totals 14 residues. V trimming: 6 bases; J trimming: 7 bases; junction bases outside the gene matches: 3. The CDR3 DNA is TGTGCCAGCAGATGGACTAGCGGGAGTAATGAGCAGTTCTTC. Translated: CASRWTSGSNEQFF.

This clone was seen just once. This chain connects TRBV6-1 to TRBJ2-6; D may be TRBD1 (6 bases). The CDR3 contains 14 residues. V was clipped by 8 bases and J by 2 bases, with 10 bases between them. Per the germline V gene, CDR1 is MNHNS and CDR2 is SASEGT. The CDR3 sequence is CASHRVPGANVLTF. The CDR3 nucleotides are TGTGCCAGCCACAGGGTTCCTGGGGCCAACGTCCTGACTTTC.

The chain is built from TRBV27 and TRBJ2-7, with D possibly TRBD2 on 5 matching bases. V was cut by 0 bases and J by 6 bases, with 9 bases left in between. The CDR3 covers 13 residues. Germline lookup yields CDR1 MNHEY and CDR2 SMNVEV (reference sequence). In nucleotides, the CDR3 is TGTGCCAGCAGTTTATCGATGGAGGCCGAGCAGTACTTC. This sequence encodes CASSLSMEAEQYF.

This sequence joins TRBV7-6 and TRBJ2-7; D is possibly TRBD2 (6 bases). There are 13 residues in the CDR3. Germline assignment: CDR1 SGHVS and CDR2 FNYEAQ. V gave up 5 bases and J gave up 6 bases, with 14 bases separating them. The CDR3 DNA sequence: TGTGCCAGCAGCCCGGGGAGGTCCGGCGAGCAGTACTTC. Residues: CASSPGRSGEQYF.

The rearrangement links TRBV9 to TRBJ2-1, with D perhaps TRBD2 (7 bases). Germline-derived CDR1 and CDR2 are SGDLS and YYNGEE. CDR3 length: 15 amino acids. The V end lost 4 bases, the J end lost 5 bases, and 16 bases lay between the germline ends. The CDR3 DNA is TGTGCCAGCAGCCCGGGGGGCGGCCGTAACAATGAGCAGTTCTTC. Translation gives CASSPGGGRNNEQFF.

The rearrangement joins TRBV25-1 to TRBJ1-1, with 7 bases identical to TRBD1. Germline CDR1 MGHDK, CDR2 SYGVNS. The CDR3 runs 15 residues. Trimming cost V 4 bases and J 1 base; bases outside gene matches: 6. In nucleotides, the CDR3 is TGTGCCAGCAGTGCGCAACGGGACAGGAACACTGAAGCTTTCTTT. Protein sequence: CASSAQRDRNTEAFF.

The CDR3 spells CASSLEAGVLTGELFF. In DNA, the CDR3 is TGTGCCAGCAGCTTAGAGGCAGGGGTCCTCACCGGGGAGCTGTTTTTT. This chain connects TRBV11-2 to TRBJ2-2, with TRBD1 as a possible D gene (6 bases). From germline, CDR1 is SGHAT and CDR2 FQNNGV. The length of the CDR3 is 16 residues. The V gene lost 0 bases and the J gene lost 4 bases, with 12 bases spanning the gap.

The chain carries TRBV27 and TRBJ1-2; D is undetermined. The CDR3 runs to 13 residues. Trimming took 0 bases from V and 8 from J, leaving 10 bases between them. The germline V gene encodes CDR1 MNHEY and CDR2 SMNVEV (reference sequence). CDR3 DNA sequence: TGTGCCAGCAGTTTATCATCCGCTACGGGCTACACCTTC. Translating it yields CASSLSSATGYTF.

J is TRBJ2-5 and V is TRBV5-1; TRBD2 agrees at 13 bases. This CDR3 is built from 15 residues. Trimming at V came to 3 bases and at J to 2 bases, leaving 1 base not matched to a gene. Looked up from germline, CDR1 is SGHRS and CDR2 is YFSETQ. The CDR3 protein is CASSWGLAGQETQYF. DNA for the CDR3: TGCGCCAGCAGCTGGGGACTAGCGGGGCAAGAGACCCAGTACTTC. The full variable domain, with the rest looked up from reference TRBV5-1 and TRBJ2-5, is KAGVTQTPRYLIKTRGQQVTLSCSPISGHRSVSWYQQTPGQGLQFLFEYFSETQRNKGNFPGRFSGRQFSNSRSEMNVSTLELGDSALYLCASSWGLAGQETQYFGPGTRLLVL.